These 7 T cell receptor beta chains were all obtained from the same sample, sequenced in a study of blood T cell repertoires in COVID-19 (dated by TCRdb to 2020 to 2022). The library was built by means of the immunoSEQ multiplex PCR assay. Held by TCRdb, this immuneACCESS table contains in-frame sequences only and omits some clones. Under half of the omission traces to an unresolved V gene where checked; the cause of the rest is unknown. Within this sample are around 150,000 clones, with roughly 83% of them counted one time only. Roughly 5% of the sample rests with the top ten. Specimen: PBMCs or T cells enriched from blood (not recorded which). The receptors derive from a man between 70 and 80 years old who had been exposed to COVID-19.

V and J are TRBV6-6 and TRBJ2-2; D gene unclear. CDR3 length equals 17 residues. Germline CDR1 is MNHNY and CDR2 is SVGAGI (reference sequence). Trimming took off 6 bases at V and 5 bases at J, with 22 bases between the two ends. The CDR3 region is CASSRSTATQMTGELFF. The CDR3 DNA follows: TGTGCCAGCAGCCGATCCACAGCCACGCAGATGACCGGGGAGCTGTTTTTT.

The J gene is TRBJ1-4, the V gene TRBV5-4; a weak D match, TRBD1 (5 bases). Germline lookup yields CDR1 SGHNT and CDR2 YYREEE (reference sequence). The CDR3 runs 14 residues. Trimming left V 0 bases short and J 8 bases short, with 11 bases between. CDR3 region: CASSLAIGGEKLFF. As DNA, the CDR3 is TGTGCCAGCAGCTTGGCTATCGGGGGGGAAAAACTGTTTTTT.

The V gene is TRBV3-1 (or the pseudogene TRBV3-2), the J gene TRBJ2-1; 7 nucleotides match TRBD2. In germline, CDR1 is LGHDT, CDR2 YNNKEL (reference sequence). CDR3 length: 18 residues. V lost 0 bases to trimming and J lost 4 bases; unmatched junction nucleotides: 12. In nucleotides, the CDR3 is TGTGCCAGCAGCCAAGATAGGCCACTAGCGAGAGGATACAATGAGCAGTTCTTC. This codes for CASSQDRPLARGYNEQFF.

The CDR3 sequence: CAWSVRPIAASSGYTF. The DNA of the CDR3 is TGTGCCTGGAGTGTACGACCGATCGCGGCCAGCAGTGGCTACACCTTC. The J gene is TRBJ1-2, the V gene TRBV30; D is unresolved. The V and J ends lost 0 bases and 7 bases respectively, with 21 bases between them. The CDR3 has 16 amino acids. Germline CDR1 and CDR2: GTSNPN and SVGIG (reference sequence).

This chain joins TRBV6-2 or TRBV6-3 and TRBJ2-7, with TRBD1 identical over 9 bases. V lost 5 bases and J lost 7; bases outside the gene matches: 9. CDR3 length equals 14 residues. The germline gives CDR1 MNHEY, CDR2 SVGEGT. CDR3 bases: TGTGCCAGCAGTACCCGGACAGGGGAGGAAGAGCAGTACTTC. This translates into CASSTRTGEEEQYF.

The CDR3 region has the DNA TGTGCCAGCAGCCCCGGGACAGGTAGGAACACTGAAGCTTTCTTT. It translates to CASSPGTGRNTEAFF. J is TRBJ1-1 and V is TRBV7-2; TRBD1 agrees at 8 bases. The CDR3 runs 15 residues. Trimming took 5 bases from V and 1 from J; bases not matched to a gene: 6. CDR1 is SGHTA and CDR2 is FQGNSA in the germline V gene. Drawing the rest from reference TRBV7-2 and TRBJ1-1, the complete variable domain is GAGVSQSPSNKVTEKGKDVELRCDPISGHTALYWYRQSLGQGLEFLIYFQGNSAPDKSGLPSDRFSAERTGGSVSTLTIQRTQQEDSAVYLCASSPGTGRNTEAFFGQGTRLTVV.

This clone has a handful of counts. The chain couples TRBV3-1 (or the pseudogene TRBV3-2) to TRBJ2-5; 15 bases match TRBD2. CDR3 size: 17 residues. Trimming at V came to 4 bases and at J to 5 bases, leaving 8 bases not matched to a gene. CDR1 and CDR2 from the germline V gene are LGHDT and YNNKEL (reference sequence). This CDR3 reads CASSLRGLAGGRETQYF. The CDR3 DNA reads as TGTGCCAGCAGCCTAAGAGGACTAGCGGGAGGGCGGGAGACCCAGTACTTC.